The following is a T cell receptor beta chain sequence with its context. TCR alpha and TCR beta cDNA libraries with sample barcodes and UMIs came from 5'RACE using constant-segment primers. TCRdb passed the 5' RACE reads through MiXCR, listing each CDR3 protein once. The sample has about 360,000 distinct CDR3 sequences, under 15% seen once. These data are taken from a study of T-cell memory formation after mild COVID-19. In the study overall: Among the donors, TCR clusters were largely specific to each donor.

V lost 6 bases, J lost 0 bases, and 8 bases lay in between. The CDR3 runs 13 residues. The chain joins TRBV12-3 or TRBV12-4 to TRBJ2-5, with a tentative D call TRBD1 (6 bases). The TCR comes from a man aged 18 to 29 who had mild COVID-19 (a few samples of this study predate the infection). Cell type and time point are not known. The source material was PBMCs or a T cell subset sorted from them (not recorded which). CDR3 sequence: CASSTGNQETQYF. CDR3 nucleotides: TGTGCCAGCAGCACAGGGAACCAAGAGACCCAGTACTTC.